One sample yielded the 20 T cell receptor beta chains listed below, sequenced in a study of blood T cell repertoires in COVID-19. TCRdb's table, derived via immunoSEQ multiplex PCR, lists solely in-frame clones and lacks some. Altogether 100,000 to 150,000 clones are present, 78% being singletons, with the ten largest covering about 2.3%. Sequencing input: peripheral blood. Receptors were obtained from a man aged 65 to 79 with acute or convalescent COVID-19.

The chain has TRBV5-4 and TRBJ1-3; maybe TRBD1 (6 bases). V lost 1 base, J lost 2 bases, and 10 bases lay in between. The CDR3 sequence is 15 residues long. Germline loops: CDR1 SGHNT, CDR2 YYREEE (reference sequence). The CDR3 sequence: CASSLQGTAGNTIYF. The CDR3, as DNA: TGTGCCAGCAGCTTGCAGGGGACGGCTGGAAACACCATATATTTT.

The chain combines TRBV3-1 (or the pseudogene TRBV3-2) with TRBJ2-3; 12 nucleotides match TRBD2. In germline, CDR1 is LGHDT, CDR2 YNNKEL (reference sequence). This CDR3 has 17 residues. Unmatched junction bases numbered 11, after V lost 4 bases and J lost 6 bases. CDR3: CASSRTLAGGARDTQYF. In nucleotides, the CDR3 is TGTGCCAGCAGCCGAACTCTAGCGGGGGGGGCCCGGGATACGCAGTATTTT.

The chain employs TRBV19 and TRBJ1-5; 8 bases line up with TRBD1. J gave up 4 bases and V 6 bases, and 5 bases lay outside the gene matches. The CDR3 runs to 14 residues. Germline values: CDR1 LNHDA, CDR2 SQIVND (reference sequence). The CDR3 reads CASSGYRGNQPQHF. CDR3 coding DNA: TGTGCCAGTAGCGGATACAGGGGGAATCAGCCCCAGCATTTT.

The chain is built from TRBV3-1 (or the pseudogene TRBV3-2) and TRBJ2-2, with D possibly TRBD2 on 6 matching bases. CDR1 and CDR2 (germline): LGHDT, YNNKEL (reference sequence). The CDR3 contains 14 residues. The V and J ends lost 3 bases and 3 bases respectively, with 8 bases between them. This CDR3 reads CASSQRDYTGELFF. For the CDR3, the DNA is TGTGCCAGCAGCCAGCGGGATTACACCGGGGAGCTGTTTTTT.

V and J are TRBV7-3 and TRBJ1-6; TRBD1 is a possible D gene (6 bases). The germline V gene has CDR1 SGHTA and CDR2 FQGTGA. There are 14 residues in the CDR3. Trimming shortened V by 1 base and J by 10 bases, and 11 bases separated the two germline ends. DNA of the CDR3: TGTGCCAGCAGCTTAAAAGGGGGAGGGTCACCCCTCCACTTT. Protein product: CASSLKGGGSPLHF.

CDR3 DNA: TGTGCCAGCAGCTTACGAGGGAGTGACGAGCAGTACTTC. It translates to CASSLRGSDEQYF. The rearrangement uses TRBV13 and TRBJ2-7, with D perhaps TRBD2 (5 bases). With 2 bases removed from V and 5 bases from J, the gap between germline ends came to 10 bases. The CDR3 covers 13 residues. The germline CDR1 and CDR2 sequences are PRHDT and FYEKMQ (reference sequence). Complete variable domain (other parts from reference TRBV13 and TRBJ2-7): AAGVIQSPRHLIKEKRETATLKCYPIPRHDTVYWYQQGPGQDPQFLISFYEKMQSDKGSIPDRFSAQQFSDYHSELNMSSLELGDSALYFCASSLRGSDEQYFGPGTRLTVT.

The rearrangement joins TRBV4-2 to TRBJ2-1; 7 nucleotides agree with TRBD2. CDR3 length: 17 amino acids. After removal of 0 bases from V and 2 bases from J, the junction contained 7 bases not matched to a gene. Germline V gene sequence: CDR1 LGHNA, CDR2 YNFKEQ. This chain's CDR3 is CASSQDWSSGTYNEQFF. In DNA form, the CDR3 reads TGTGCCAGCAGCCAAGATTGGTCTAGCGGAACCTACAATGAGCAGTTCTTC.

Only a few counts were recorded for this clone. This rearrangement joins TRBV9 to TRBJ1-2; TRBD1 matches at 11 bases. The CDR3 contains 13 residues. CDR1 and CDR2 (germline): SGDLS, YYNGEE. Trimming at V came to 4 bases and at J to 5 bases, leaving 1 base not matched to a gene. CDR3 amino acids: CASSRDRGYGYTF. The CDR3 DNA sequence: TGTGCCAGCAGCAGGGACAGGGGGTATGGCTACACCTTC.

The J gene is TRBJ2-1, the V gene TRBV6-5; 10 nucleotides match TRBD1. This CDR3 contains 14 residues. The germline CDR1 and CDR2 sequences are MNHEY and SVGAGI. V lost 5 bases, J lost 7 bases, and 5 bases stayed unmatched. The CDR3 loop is CASSRTGGRNEQFF. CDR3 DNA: TGTGCCAGCAGTCGGACAGGGGGAAGGAATGAGCAGTTCTTC.

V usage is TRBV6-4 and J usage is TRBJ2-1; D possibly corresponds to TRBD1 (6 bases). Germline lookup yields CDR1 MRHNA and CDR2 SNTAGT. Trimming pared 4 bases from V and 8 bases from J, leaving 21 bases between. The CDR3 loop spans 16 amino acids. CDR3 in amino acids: CASSARGGTPGHEQFF. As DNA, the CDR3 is TGTGCCAGCAGTGCTCGCGGTGGGACACCTGGACATGAGCAGTTCTTC.

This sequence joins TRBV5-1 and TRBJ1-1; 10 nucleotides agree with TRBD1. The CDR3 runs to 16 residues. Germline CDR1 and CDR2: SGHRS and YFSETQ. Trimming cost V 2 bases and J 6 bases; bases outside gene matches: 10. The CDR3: CASSFGTGVDLAEAFF. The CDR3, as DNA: TGCGCCAGCAGCTTCGGGACAGGGGTAGACCTGGCTGAAGCTTTCTTT.

The DNA of the CDR3 is TGTGCCAGCAGCCCCGCGACAGGGAGTGGCACTGAAGCTTTCTTT. Translating gives CASSPATGSGTEAFF. The chain recombines TRBV7-3 with TRBJ1-1; TRBD1 aligns across 7 bases. The CDR3 consists of 15 residues. CDR1 and CDR2 from the germline V gene are SGHTA and FQGTGA. V shed 5 bases, J shed 4 bases, and the junction held 10 bases outside the gene matches. Combining the CDR3 with reference TRBV7-3 and TRBJ1-1 gives the whole variable domain GAGVSQTPSNKVTEKGKYVELRCDPISGHTALYWYRQSLGQGPEFLIYFQGTGAADDSGLPNDRFFAVRPEGSVSTLKIQRTERGDSAVYLCASSPATGSGTEAFFGQGTRLTVV.

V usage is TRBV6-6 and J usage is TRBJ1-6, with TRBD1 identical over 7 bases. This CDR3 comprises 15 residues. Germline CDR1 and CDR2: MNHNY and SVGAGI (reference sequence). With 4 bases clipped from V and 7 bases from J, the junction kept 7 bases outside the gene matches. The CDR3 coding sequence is TGTGCCAGCAGTTCAGACAGGGATGGAAATTCACCCCTCCACTTT. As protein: CASSSDRDGNSPLHF.

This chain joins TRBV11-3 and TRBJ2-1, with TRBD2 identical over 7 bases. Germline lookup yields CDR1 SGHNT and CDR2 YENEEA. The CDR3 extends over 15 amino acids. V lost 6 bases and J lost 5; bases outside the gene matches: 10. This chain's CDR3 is CASSPGLAGDNEQFF. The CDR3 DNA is TGTGCCAGCAGTCCAGGCCTCGCGGGGGACAATGAGCAGTTCTTC.

CDR3 DNA sequence: TGTGCCAGCAGGAGTCGCGAAAACACTGAAGCTTTCTTT. This gives the protein CASRSRENTEAFF. This rearrangement joins TRBV25-1 to TRBJ1-1; D uncertain. CDR1 is MGHDK, CDR2 SYGVNS, per germline. The CDR3 has 13 amino acids. The V end was cut by 6 bases, the J end by 2 bases, with 10 bases between.

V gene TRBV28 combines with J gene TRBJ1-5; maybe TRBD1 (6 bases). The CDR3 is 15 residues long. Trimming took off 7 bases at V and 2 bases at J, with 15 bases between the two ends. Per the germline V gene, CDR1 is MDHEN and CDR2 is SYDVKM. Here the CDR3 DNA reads TGTGCCAGCAACTCAGCAGGGGTTGGCAATCAGCCCCAGCATTTT. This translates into CASNSAGVGNQPQHF.

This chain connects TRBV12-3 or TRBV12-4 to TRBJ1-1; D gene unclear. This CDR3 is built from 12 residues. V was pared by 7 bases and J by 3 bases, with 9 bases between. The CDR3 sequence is CASTVRYTEAFF. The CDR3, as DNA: TGTGCCAGCACCGTTCGGTACACTGAAGCTTTCTTT.

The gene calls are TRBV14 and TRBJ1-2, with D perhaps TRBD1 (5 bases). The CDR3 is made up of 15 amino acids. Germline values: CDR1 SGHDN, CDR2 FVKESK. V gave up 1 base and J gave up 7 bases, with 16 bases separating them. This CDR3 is CASSQVGSGGFGYTF. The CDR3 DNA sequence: TGTGCCAGCAGCCAAGTAGGAAGCGGGGGGTTTGGCTACACCTTC.

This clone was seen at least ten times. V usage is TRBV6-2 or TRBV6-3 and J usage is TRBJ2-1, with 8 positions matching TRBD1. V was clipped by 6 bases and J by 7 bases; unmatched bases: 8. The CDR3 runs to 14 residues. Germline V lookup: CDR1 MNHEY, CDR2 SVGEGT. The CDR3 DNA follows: TGTGCCAGCAGACCTCCGACAGGGGTTAATGAGCAGTTCTTC. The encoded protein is CASRPPTGVNEQFF.

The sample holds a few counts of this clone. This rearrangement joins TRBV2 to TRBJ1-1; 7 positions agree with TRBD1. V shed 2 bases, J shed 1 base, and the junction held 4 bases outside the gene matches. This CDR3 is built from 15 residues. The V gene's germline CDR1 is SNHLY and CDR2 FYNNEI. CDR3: CASSERAGGNTEAFF. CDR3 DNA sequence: TGTGCCAGCAGTGAAAGGGCAGGGGGGAACACTGAAGCTTTCTTT.